Sequencing of this T cell receptor beta chain was carried out in a study of T-cell memory formation after mild COVID-19. Study-level findings and limits: Among contracting clones, CD4+ were mainly CM/EM and CD8+ enriched in EMRA.

CDR1 is SGHRS and CDR2 is YFSETQ in the germline V gene. The CDR3 consists of 14 residues. Trimming removed 0 bases at V and 6 bases at J, with 13 bases between. This clonotype was detected many times. Its antigen is not known. Libraries for TCRalpha and TCRbeta carried sample barcodes and unique molecular identifiers via 5'RACE. Each CDR3 protein is one row after TCRdb ran MiXCR on the 5' RACE reads. The repertoire holds approximately 270,000 distinct CDR3 sequences, with 16% as singletons. The chain links TRBV5-1 to TRBJ2-7, with TRBD1 as a possible D gene (6 bases). Sequencing was done on a sample of PBMCs or a T cell subset sorted from them (not recorded which). The sequence derives from a man aged 18-30 years who had mild COVID-19 (a few samples of this study predate the infection). Cell type and time point are not known. This CDR3 is CASSLDRELSEQYF. The DNA of the CDR3 is TGCGCCAGCAGCTTGGACAGGGAACTGAGCGAGCAGTACTTC.